One TCR beta chain is described in this entry. Antigen: not known. This sample is drawn from a study of post-analysis software for immune sequencing data. Study-level points and caveats: The normalized Chao1 diversity of multiple sclerosis patients was significantly lower than that of controls. Among 5 or 6 TRBV segments more frequent in patients than controls were TRBV5-6, TRBV5-1 and TRBV20-1.

V was pared by 0 bases and J by 2 bases, with 7 bases between. Germline lookup yields CDR1 SGHNT and CDR2 YYREEE (reference sequence). This CDR3 spans 14 amino acids. TCR beta libraries were prepared from cDNA with unique molecular identifiers. Roughly 500,000 cDNA molecules were obtained from around 1 to 9.1 million T cells. TCRdb re-called the PCR reads with MiXCR, one entry per CDR3 protein. The sample has roughly 620,000 distinct CDR3 sequences; roughly 40% are singletons. The TCR was taken from a girl under 18 with multiple sclerosis. Material: blood. The chain has TRBV5-4 and TRBJ2-3; D not certain. CDR3 in amino acids: CASSLAAVTDTQYF. As DNA, the CDR3 is TGTGCCAGCAGCTTGGCCGCGGTCACAGATACGCAGTATTTT.